Each of the 13 T cell receptor beta chains below was sequenced from the same sample in a study of cytomegalovirus exposure and HLA in healthy donors. The method was immunoSEQ multiplex PCR; TCRdb's version includes in-frame clones alone and lacks a portion of them. Counted here are some 200,000 clones, 85% to 95% occurring once; the ten biggest clones make up roughly 1%. The sequencing sample was made of PBMCs. These receptors all stem from a woman aged 18 to 35 in good health and CMV-seronegative.

The chain combines TRBV6-5 with TRBJ2-1, with TRBD1 matching over 7 bases. V trimming: 6 bases; J trimming: 6 bases; junction bases outside the gene matches: 8. Germline V gene sequence: CDR1 MNHEY, CDR2 SVGAGI. The CDR3 covers 14 residues. The CDR3 DNA is TGTGCCAGCAGGAAAACGGACAGGAGCAATGAGCAGTTCTTC. Protein: CASRKTDRSNEQFF.

V gene TRBV2 combines with J gene TRBJ1-5, with 9 bases aligning to TRBD1. Germline lookup yields CDR1 SNHLY and CDR2 FYNNEI. After removal of 6 bases from V and 4 bases from J, the junction contained 4 bases not matched to a gene. The CDR3 is 14 amino acids. DNA of the CDR3: TGTGCCAGCAGCGAGGGACAGGGTAATCAGCCCCAGCATTTT. This codes for CASSEGQGNQPQHF.

This clone occurred a few times. This rearrangement joins TRBV15 to TRBJ2-7; D not resolved. The CDR3 is made up of 13 amino acids. The germline gives CDR1 LNHNV, CDR2 YYDKDF (reference sequence). V dropped 4 bases and J dropped 3 bases, with 10 bases sitting between them. The DNA of the CDR3 is TGTGCCACCAGCACGCGGAATTACTACGAGCAGTACTTC. Its protein product is CATSTRNYYEQYF.

This chain links TRBV7-3 with TRBJ2-1; 10 positions agree with TRBD2. Germline V gene lookup returns CDR1 SGHTA and CDR2 FQGTGA. After removal of 5 bases from V and 5 bases from J, the junction contained 6 bases not matched to a gene. This CDR3 is 15 amino acids long. The CDR3 coding sequence is TGTGCCAGCAGCCCCATAGCGGGGGGAAACAATGAGCAGTTCTTC. It yields the protein CASSPIAGGNNEQFF.

This rearrangement joins TRBV5-1 to TRBJ1-1; D is ambiguous. The CDR3 has 13 residues. Deletions cut 4 bases from V and 1 base from J, with 8 bases between. CDR1 and CDR2 from the germline V gene are SGHRS and YFSETQ. The CDR3 nucleotides are TGCGCCAGCAGCCCATACACGAACACTGAAGCTTTCTTT. Encoded protein: CASSPYTNTEAFF.

In nucleotides, the CDR3 is TGTGCCAGCAGTTTAGGGTACAGCGAGCAGTACTTC. Encoded protein: CASSLGYSEQYF. This chain uses TRBV27 with TRBJ2-7; D uncertain. The CDR3 is made up of 12 amino acids. Germline loops: CDR1 MNHEY, CDR2 SMNVEV (reference sequence). V lost 2 bases and J lost 6, with 8 bases in between.

The J gene is TRBJ1-1, the V gene TRBV19; unclear D gene. Trimming left V 1 base short and J 7 bases short, with 13 bases between. The CDR3 loop spans 14 amino acids. Germline lookup yields CDR1 LNHDA and CDR2 SQIVND (reference sequence). DNA for the CDR3: TGTGCCAGTAGTATAGGGATCCAGGCGGGTGAAGCTTTCTTT. It translates to CASSIGIQAGEAFF.

This rearrangement joins TRBV20-1 to TRBJ2-7, with a tentative D call TRBD2 (6 bases). V shed 2 bases and J shed 6 bases, with 8 bases lying between them. The CDR3 has 11 residues. Germline V lookup: CDR1 DFQATT, CDR2 SNEGSKA (reference sequence). The CDR3 is CSARIGGEQYF. Written as DNA, the CDR3 is TGCAGTGCTAGAATCGGGGGCGAGCAGTACTTC.

The chain carries TRBV10-2 and TRBJ2-2; 12 nucleotides line up with TRBD2. The germline V gene encodes CDR1 WSHSY and CDR2 SAAADI. V dropped 6 bases and J dropped 3; count of bases not matched to a gene: 2. This CDR3 has 15 amino acids. The DNA for the CDR3 is TGCGCCAGCAGAAGACTAGCGGGGGACACCGGGGAGCTGTTTTTT. Amino acids: CASRRLAGDTGELFF.

The chain employs TRBV25-1 and TRBJ2-1, with 9 bases matching TRBD1. The germline gives CDR1 MGHDK, CDR2 SYGVNS. Trimming at V came to 2 bases and at J to 13 bases, leaving 9 bases not matched to a gene. The CDR3 extends over 14 amino acids. The CDR3 spells CASSEGRDRVQQFF. Here the CDR3 DNA reads TGTGCCAGCAGTGAAGGCCGGGACAGGGTGCAACAGTTCTTC.

V gene TRBV10-1 combines with J gene TRBJ2-3; tentative D call: TRBD2 (5 bases). CDR1 and CDR2 (germline): WNHNN, SYGVQD (reference sequence). The CDR3 covers 14 residues. V was shortened by 4 bases and J by 5 bases, with 13 bases between the two germline ends. The CDR3 region has the DNA TGCGCCAGCAGTGCAGACCAAAGCGGAGATACGCAGTATTTT. Translated: CASSADQSGDTQYF.

The chain uses TRBV4-2 and TRBJ2-3, with D perhaps TRBD2 (5 bases). Trimming left V 4 bases short and J 2 bases short, with 25 bases between. Germline CDR1 LGHNA, CDR2 YNFKEQ. The CDR3 loop spans 19 amino acids. CDR3 amino acids: CASSPQSAPARRTTDTQYF. For the CDR3, the DNA is TGTGCCAGCAGCCCTCAATCTGCGCCGGCGAGGAGGACCACAGATACGCAGTATTTT.

The count of this clone is one. The genes are TRBV30 and TRBJ2-7; no clear D. This CDR3 comprises 14 residues. CDR1 and CDR2 (germline): GTSNPN, SVGIG (reference sequence). The V gene lost 0 bases and the J gene lost 3 bases, with 12 bases spanning the gap. CDR3 protein: CAWSVLVPFYEQYF. CDR3 DNA sequence: TGTGCCTGGAGTGTACTTGTCCCTTTCTACGAGCAGTACTTC.